Sequencing of this T cell receptor beta chain was carried out in a study of metastatic and nonmetastatic thyroid tumors. Study-wide results and limits: Significantly higher TCR beta diversity was reportedly seen in malignant thyroid tumors than benign nodules, in blood and tumor.

No treatment had been given to any patient before thyroid surgery. V was pared by 2 bases and J by 4 bases, with 5 bases of the junction left unmatched. This CDR3 spans 16 amino acids. Germline-derived CDR1 and CDR2 are LNHNV and YYDKDF (reference sequence). Regarding this clone: Its antigen is unidentified.

From the PCR reads, TCRdb re-called clones with MiXCR. Of approximately 35,000 clones detected, approximately 34% appear once; the ten largest clones hold 22%. This TCR derives from a female donor with papillary thyroid cancer or a benign thyroid nodule (not recorded which). Some clones in this sample may be carry-over from other donors' samples. What was sequenced was tumor tissue. The chain employs TRBV15 and TRBJ2-1; 10 nucleotides agree with TRBD2. CDR3 nucleotide sequence: TGTGCCACCAGCAGAAAAGGGACTAGCGCATACAATGAGCAGTTCTTC. Encoded protein: CATSRKGTSAYNEQFF.